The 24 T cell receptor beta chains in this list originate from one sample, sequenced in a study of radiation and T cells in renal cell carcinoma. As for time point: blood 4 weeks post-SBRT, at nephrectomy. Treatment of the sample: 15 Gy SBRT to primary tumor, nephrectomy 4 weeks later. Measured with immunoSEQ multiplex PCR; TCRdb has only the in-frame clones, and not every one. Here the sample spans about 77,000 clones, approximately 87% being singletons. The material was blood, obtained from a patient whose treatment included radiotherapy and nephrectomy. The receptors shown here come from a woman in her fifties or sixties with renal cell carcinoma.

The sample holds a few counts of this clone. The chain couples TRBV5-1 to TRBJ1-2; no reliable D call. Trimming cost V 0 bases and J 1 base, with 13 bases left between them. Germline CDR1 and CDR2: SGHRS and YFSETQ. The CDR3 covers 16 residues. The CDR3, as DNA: TGCGCCAGCAGCTTGGTGGGCAGATTAGATAACTATGGCTACACCTTC. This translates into CASSLVGRLDNYGYTF.

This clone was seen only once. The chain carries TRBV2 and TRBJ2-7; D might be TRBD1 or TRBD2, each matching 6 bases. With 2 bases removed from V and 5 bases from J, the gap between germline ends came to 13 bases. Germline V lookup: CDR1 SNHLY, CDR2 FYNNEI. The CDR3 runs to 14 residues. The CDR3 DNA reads TGTGCCAGCAGTGAACAGGGGACTTTAGACGAGCAGTACTTC. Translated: CASSEQGTLDEQYF.

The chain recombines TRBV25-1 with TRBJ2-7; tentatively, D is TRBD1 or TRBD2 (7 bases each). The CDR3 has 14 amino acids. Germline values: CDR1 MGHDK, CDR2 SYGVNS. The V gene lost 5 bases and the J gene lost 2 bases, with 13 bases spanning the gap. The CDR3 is CASSFPGGAYEQYF. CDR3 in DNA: TGTGCCAGCAGTTTCCCAGGGGGGGCCTACGAGCAGTACTTC.

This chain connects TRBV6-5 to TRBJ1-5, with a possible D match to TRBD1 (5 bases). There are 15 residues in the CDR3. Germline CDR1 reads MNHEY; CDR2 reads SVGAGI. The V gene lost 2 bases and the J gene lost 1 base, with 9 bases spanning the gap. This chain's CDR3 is CASSYGGASNQPQHF. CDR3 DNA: TGTGCCAGCAGTTACGGAGGGGCAAGCAATCAGCCCCAGCATTTT.

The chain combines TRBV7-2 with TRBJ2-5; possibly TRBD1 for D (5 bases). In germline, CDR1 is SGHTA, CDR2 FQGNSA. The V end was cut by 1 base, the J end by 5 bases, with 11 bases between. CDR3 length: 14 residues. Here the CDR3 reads CASSLVGPAETQYF. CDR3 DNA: TGTGCCAGCAGCTTAGTGGGGCCCGCGGAGACCCAGTACTTC.

This CDR3 reads CASSSYGGYGYTF. The DNA of the CDR3 is TGTGCCAGCAGTTCGTATGGTGGCTATGGCTACACCTTC. The rearrangement links TRBV5-4 to TRBJ1-2; no definite D call. The CDR3 loop spans 13 amino acids. V lost 5 bases and J 4 bases, leaving 12 bases between the germline ends. The germline V gene encodes CDR1 SGHNT and CDR2 YYREEE (reference sequence).

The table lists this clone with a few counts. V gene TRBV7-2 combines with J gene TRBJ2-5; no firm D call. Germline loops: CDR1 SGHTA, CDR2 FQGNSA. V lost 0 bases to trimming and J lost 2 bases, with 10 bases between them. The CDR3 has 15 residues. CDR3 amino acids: CASSLAGRFQETQYF. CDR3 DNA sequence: TGTGCCAGCAGCTTAGCAGGGCGTTTTCAAGAGACCCAGTACTTC.

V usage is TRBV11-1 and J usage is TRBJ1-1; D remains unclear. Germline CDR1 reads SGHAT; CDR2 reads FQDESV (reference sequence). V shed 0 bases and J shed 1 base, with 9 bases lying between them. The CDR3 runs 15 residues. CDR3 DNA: TGTGCCAGCAGCTTAGCGACTTTCGCGAACACTGAAGCTTTCTTT. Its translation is CASSLATFANTEAFF.

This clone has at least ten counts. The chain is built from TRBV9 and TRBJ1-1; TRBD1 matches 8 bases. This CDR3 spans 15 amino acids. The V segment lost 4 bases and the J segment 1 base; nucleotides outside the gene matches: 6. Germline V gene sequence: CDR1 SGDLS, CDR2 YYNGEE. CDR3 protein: CASSPGQGWNTEAFF. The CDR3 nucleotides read TGTGCCAGCAGCCCAGGACAGGGCTGGAACACTGAAGCTTTCTTT. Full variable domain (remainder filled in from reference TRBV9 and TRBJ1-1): DSGVTQTPKHLITATGQRVTLRCSPRSGDLSVYWYQQSLDQGLQFLIQYYNGEERAKGNILERFSAQQFPDLHSELNLSSLELGDSALYFCASSPGQGWNTEAFFGQGTRLTVV.

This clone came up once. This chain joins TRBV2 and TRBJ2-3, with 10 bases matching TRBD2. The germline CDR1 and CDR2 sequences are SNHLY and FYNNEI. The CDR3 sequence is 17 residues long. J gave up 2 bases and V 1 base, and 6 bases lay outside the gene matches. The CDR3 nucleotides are TGTGCCAGCAGTGAAGGAGCTAGCGGGGGACTCACAGATACGCAGTATTTT. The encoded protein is CASSEGASGGLTDTQYF.

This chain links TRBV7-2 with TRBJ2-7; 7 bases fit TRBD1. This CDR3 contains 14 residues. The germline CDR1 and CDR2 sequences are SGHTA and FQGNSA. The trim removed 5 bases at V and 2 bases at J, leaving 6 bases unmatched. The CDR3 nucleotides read TGTGCCAGCAGCCCCACAGGGGCCACCTACGAGCAGTACTTC. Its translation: CASSPTGATYEQYF. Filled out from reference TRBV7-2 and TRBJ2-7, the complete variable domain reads GAGVSQSPSNKVTEKGKDVELRCDPISGHTALYWYRQSLGQGLEFLIYFQGNSAPDKSGLPSDRFSAERTGGSVSTLTIQRTQQEDSAVYLCASSPTGATYEQYFGPGTRLTVT.

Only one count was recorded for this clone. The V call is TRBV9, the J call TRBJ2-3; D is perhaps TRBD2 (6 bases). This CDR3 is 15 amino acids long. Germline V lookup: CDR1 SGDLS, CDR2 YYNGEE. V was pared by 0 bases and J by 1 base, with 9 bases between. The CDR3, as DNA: TGTGCCAGCAGCGTAGGTTGGGGGGGCACAGATACGCAGTATTTT. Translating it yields CASSVGWGGTDTQYF.

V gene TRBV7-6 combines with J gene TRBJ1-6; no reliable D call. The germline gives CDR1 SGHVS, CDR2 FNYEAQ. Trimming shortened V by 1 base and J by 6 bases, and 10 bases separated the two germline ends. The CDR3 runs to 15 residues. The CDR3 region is CASSLGQALNSPLHF. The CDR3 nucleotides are TGTGCCAGCAGCTTAGGCCAGGCCCTTAATTCACCCCTCCACTTT.

CDR3 sequence (DNA): TGTGCCAGCAGAGGGGGGGCGGGCGGAAACACCATATATTTT. Encoded protein: CASRGGAGGNTIYF. V usage is TRBV28 and J usage is TRBJ1-3; D might be TRBD1 (6 bases). This CDR3 has 14 residues. Germline V gives CDR1 MDHEN, CDR2 SYDVKM. Trimming shortened V by 6 bases and J by 4 bases, and 13 bases separated the two germline ends.

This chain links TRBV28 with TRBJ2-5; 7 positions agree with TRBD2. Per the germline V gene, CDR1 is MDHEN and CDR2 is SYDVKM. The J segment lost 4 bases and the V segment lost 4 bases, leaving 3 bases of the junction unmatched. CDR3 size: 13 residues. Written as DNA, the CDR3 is TGTGCCAGCAGTTGGACTAGTTTAGAGACCCAGTACTTC. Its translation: CASSWTSLETQYF.

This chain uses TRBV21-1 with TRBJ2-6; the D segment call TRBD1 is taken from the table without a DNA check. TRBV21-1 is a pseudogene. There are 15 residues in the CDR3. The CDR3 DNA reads TGTGCCAGCAGCACATCAAACTCTGGGGCCAACGTCCTGACTTTC. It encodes CASSTSNSGANVLTF.

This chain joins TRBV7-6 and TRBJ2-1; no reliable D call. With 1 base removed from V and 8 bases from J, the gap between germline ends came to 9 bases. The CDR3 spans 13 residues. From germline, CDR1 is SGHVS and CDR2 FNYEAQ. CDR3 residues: CASSLGEAHEQFF. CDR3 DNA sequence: TGTGCCAGCAGCTTAGGAGAGGCCCATGAGCAGTTCTTC.

The CDR3 is CASSIGTGGRQQFF. Here the CDR3 DNA reads TGTGCCAGTAGTATAGGGACAGGGGGCCGACAGCAGTTCTTC. This chain joins TRBV19 and TRBJ2-1, with 11 positions matching TRBD1. The CDR3 contains 14 residues. Trimming cost V 1 base and J 11 bases; bases outside gene matches: 4. Per the germline V gene, CDR1 is LNHDA and CDR2 is SQIVND (reference sequence).

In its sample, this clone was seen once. The CDR3 DNA is TGTGCCAGCAGTCTCACAGGACCCGATGGCAATCAGCCCCAGCATTTT. It is translated as CASSLTGPDGNQPQHF. V usage is TRBV28 and J usage is TRBJ1-5; possible D gene TRBD1, 5 bases. The CDR3 consists of 16 residues. V gave up 5 bases and J gave up 2 bases, with 16 bases separating them. Germline V gives CDR1 MDHEN, CDR2 SYDVKM.

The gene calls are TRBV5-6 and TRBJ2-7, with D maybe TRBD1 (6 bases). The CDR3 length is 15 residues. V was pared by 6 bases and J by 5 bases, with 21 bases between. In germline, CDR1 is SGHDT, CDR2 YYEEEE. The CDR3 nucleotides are TGTGCCAGCACCCCATCGACAGGTGGGTGGAACGAGCAGTACTTC. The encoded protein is CASTPSTGGWNEQYF.

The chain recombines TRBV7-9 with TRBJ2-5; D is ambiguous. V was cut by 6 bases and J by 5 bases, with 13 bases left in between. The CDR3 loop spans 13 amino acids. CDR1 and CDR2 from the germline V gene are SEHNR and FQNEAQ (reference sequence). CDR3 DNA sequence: TGTGCCAGCAGTTCTGACTCGGGTGAGACCCAGTACTTC. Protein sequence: CASSSDSGETQYF.

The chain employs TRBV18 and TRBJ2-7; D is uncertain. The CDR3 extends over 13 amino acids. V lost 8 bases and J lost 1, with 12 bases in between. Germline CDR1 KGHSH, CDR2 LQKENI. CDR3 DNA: TGTGCCAGCACCGCCACCTCATCCTACGAGCAGTACTTC. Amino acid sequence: CASTATSSYEQYF.

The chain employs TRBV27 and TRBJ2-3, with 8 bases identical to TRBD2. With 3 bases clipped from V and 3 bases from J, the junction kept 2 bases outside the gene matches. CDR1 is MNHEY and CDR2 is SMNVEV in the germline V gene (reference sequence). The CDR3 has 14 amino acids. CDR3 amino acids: CASSFGTRTDTQYF. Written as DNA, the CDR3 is TGTGCCAGCAGTTTTGGGACTAGAACAGATACGCAGTATTTT.

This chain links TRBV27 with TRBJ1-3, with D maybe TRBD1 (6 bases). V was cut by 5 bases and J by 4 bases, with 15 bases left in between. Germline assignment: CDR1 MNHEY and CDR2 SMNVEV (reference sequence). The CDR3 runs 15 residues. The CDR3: CASSPLGGPGNTIYF. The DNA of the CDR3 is TGTGCCAGCAGTCCCCTTGGGGGGCCAGGAAACACCATATATTTT.